These 15 T cell receptor beta chains share one sample of origin, sequenced in a study of blood T cells in healthy people across ages. Alongside a J-beta primer mix, a sample-barcoded 5' primer served in a second PCR lasting about 7 to 12 cycles. TCRdb called the 5' RACE reads again in MiXCR, with one record for every CDR3 protein. The sample yields fewer than 2,000,000 distinct CDR3 sequences, 30% to 40% seen once. The source material was blood. The receptors shown here come from a human donor in good health.

The J gene is TRBJ2-3, the V gene TRBV5-1; either TRBD1 or TRBD2 may fit D (6 bases each). The V and J ends lost 2 bases and 1 base respectively, with 11 bases between them. Germline lookup yields CDR1 SGHRS and CDR2 YFSETQ. The length of the CDR3 is 15 residues. The CDR3 spells CASSLTGARTDTQYF. CDR3 in DNA: TGCGCCAGCAGCTTAACGGGGGCCCGCACAGATACGCAGTATTTT.

The chain is built from TRBV7-9 and TRBJ2-3; 11 nucleotides match TRBD2. The CDR3 covers 16 residues. The germline V gene encodes CDR1 SEHNR and CDR2 FQNEAQ (reference sequence). Losses at the gene ends were 4 bases for V and 3 bases for J; bases not matched to a gene: 6. The CDR3: CASSSTTSGATDTQYF. The CDR3 bases are TGTGCCAGCAGCTCTACGACTAGCGGGGCGACAGATACGCAGTATTTT.

Only a few counts were recorded for this clonotype. The rearrangement joins TRBV12-3 or TRBV12-4 to TRBJ1-2; no firm D call. The V gene lost 3 bases and the J gene lost 5 bases, with 13 bases spanning the gap. The CDR3 consists of 14 residues. Written as DNA, the CDR3 is TGTGCCAGCAGTTTCGACCGGGATTTATATGGCTACACCTTC. Translating it yields CASSFDRDLYGYTF.

This clonotype was detected a few times. This rearrangement joins TRBV7-2 to TRBJ2-5; TRBD2 agrees at 16 bases. This CDR3 is 15 amino acids long. The V and J ends lost 3 bases and 10 bases, in that order; junction bases with no gene match: 5. CDR1 and CDR2 (germline): SGHTA, FQGNSA. Here the CDR3 DNA reads TGTGCCAGCAGCTTCGGGACTAGCGGGGGGGCCGACCAGTACTTC. Translation gives CASSFGTSGGADQYF.

This clonotype was observed a few times. The chain is built from TRBV7-2 and TRBJ2-3; no reliable D call. The CDR3 totals 12 residues. V lost 4 bases and J 6 bases, leaving 8 bases between the germline ends. The germline gives CDR1 SGHTA, CDR2 FQGNSA. As DNA, the CDR3 is TGTGCCAGCAGCTGGATCGGTGATACGCAGTATTTT. Translating gives CASSWIGDTQYF.

The chain carries TRBV6-5 and TRBJ2-5, with TRBD2 matching 7 bases. CDR1 MNHEY and CDR2 SVGAGI come from the germline V gene. V shed 3 bases, J shed 3 bases, and the junction held 7 bases outside the gene matches. The CDR3 runs 15 residues. CDR3: CASSYRGSGEETQYF. The DNA for the CDR3 is TGTGCCAGCAGTTATAGAGGGAGCGGGGAAGAGACCCAGTACTTC.

This chain links TRBV12-3 or TRBV12-4 with TRBJ1-1; TRBD1 matches 7 bases. V shed 4 bases and J 7 bases; nucleotides not matched to a gene: 18. This CDR3 has 17 residues. CDR3 sequence: CASSSRTGTTRRFEAFF. CDR3 nucleotide sequence: TGTGCCAGCAGTTCCAGGACAGGCACGACTCGCAGGTTTGAAGCTTTCTTT.

This chain connects TRBV9 to TRBJ2-1; 7 nucleotides match TRBD2. The V gene end was trimmed by 3 bases and the J gene end by 7 bases; junction bases not matched to a gene: 4. The CDR3 has 13 amino acids. The germline gives CDR1 SGDLS, CDR2 YYNGEE. This CDR3 reads CASSEAGINEQFF. The CDR3 DNA is TGTGCCAGCAGCGAAGCGGGGATAAATGAGCAGTTCTTC.

J is TRBJ2-6 and V is TRBV5-4, with D possibly matching TRBD1 (5 bases). Looked up from germline, CDR1 is SGHNT and CDR2 is YYREEE (reference sequence). With 1 base removed from V and 2 bases from J, the gap between germline ends came to 7 bases. This CDR3 has 15 amino acids. The CDR3 DNA reads as TGTGCCAGCAGCTTGCAGGGCCCTGGGGCCAACGTCCTGACTTTC. It is translated as CASSLQGPGANVLTF.

This clonotype was counted ten times or more. This chain uses TRBV29-1 with TRBJ2-4; 7 nucleotides line up with TRBD1. This CDR3 has 13 residues. J gave up 6 bases and V 2 bases, and 4 bases lay outside the gene matches. Germline V CDR1 and CDR2: SQVTM, ANQGSEA. This CDR3 is CSVELQGLNIQYF. CDR3 DNA sequence: TGCAGCGTTGAATTACAGGGGTTAAACATTCAGTACTTC.

J is TRBJ2-1 and V is TRBV4-3, with 13 positions matching TRBD2. With V trimmed by 3 bases and J by 4 bases, 9 bases remained unmatched. Germline loops: CDR1 LGHNA, CDR2 YSLEER. The CDR3 sequence is 18 residues long. CDR3 amino acids: CASSQFTATSGGYNEQFF. CDR3 DNA sequence: TGCGCCAGCAGCCAGTTTACTGCGACTAGCGGGGGGTACAATGAGCAGTTCTTC.

In this sample, this clonotype turned up once. The gene calls are TRBV6-2 or TRBV6-3 and TRBJ2-1, with 10 bases aligning to TRBD2. V lost 2 bases, J lost 2 bases, and 3 bases stayed unmatched. Germline CDR1 is MNHEY and CDR2 is SVGEGT. This CDR3 contains 16 residues. The CDR3 loop reads CASSYTSGGAYNEQFF. The DNA of the CDR3 is TGTGCCAGCAGTTACACCAGCGGGGGGGCCTACAATGAGCAGTTCTTC.

This chain links TRBV12-5 with TRBJ2-1, with TRBD1 matching 10 bases. The CDR3 is 16 amino acids. V lost 3 bases to trimming and J lost 9 bases; unmatched junction nucleotides: 11. Looked up from germline, CDR1 is LGHNT and CDR2 is FRNRAP. CDR3 region: CASGFQTGGLSFEQFF. CDR3 coding DNA: TGTGCTAGTGGTTTTCAGACAGGGGGCCTTTCTTTTGAGCAGTTCTTC.

The chain couples TRBV4-3 to TRBJ2-6; TRBD2 might be the D (5 bases). CDR3 length equals 20 residues. V was trimmed by 3 bases and J by 2 bases, leaving 23 bases between them. The germline gives CDR1 LGHNA, CDR2 YSLEER. Here the CDR3 DNA reads TGCGCCAGCAGCCAGGGGAGAGACGGAGTCCTTCAACCTGGGGCCAACGTCCTGACTTTC. This sequence encodes CASSQGRDGVLQPGANVLTF.

This clonotype has more than one count but fewer than ten. The chain has TRBV5-1 and TRBJ2-6, with no clear D. Germline lookup yields CDR1 SGHRS and CDR2 YFSETQ. The CDR3 contains 14 residues. Trimming cost V 9 bases and J 3 bases, with 13 bases left between them. Here the CDR3 reads CATSTMDGANVLTF. The CDR3 DNA reads TGCGCCACGTCTACAATGGATGGGGCCAACGTCCTGACTTTC.